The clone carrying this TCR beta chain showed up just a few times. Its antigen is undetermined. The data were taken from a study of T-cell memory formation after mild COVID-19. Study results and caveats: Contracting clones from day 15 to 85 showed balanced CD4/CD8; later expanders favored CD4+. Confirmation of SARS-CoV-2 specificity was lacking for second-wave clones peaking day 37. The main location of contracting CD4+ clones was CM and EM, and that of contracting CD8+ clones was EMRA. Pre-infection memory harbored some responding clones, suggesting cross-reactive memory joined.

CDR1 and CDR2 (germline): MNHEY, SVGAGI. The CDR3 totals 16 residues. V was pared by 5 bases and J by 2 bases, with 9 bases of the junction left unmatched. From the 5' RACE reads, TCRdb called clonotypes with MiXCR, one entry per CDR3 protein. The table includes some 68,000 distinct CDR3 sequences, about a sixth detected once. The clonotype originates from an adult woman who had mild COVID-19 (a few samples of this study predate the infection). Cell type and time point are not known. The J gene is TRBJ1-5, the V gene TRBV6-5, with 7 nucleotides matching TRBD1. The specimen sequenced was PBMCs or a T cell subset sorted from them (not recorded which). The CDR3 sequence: CASSPRQGLGNQPQHF. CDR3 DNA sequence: TGTGCCAGCAGTCCACGACAGGGACTGGGCAATCAGCCCCAGCATTTT.